A selection of T cell receptor beta chains follows, all from one sample in a study of blood T cell repertoires in COVID-19. The protocol was immunoSEQ multiplex PCR, while the TCRdb copy is restricted to in-frame clones and leaves out a portion. The repertoire holds about 42,000 clones, with about 80% as singletons. The specimen was peripheral blood. The receptor set was obtained from a man between 65 and 85 years old with active or convalescent COVID-19. Each CDR3 is given with its conserved first and last residue. The D gene is left open where the match is weak. Not all rows give a size; the values are once, few, many and, for expanded clones, a class.

TRBJ2-1	once	TRBD1	TRBV5-1	CASSFLGTGGGDEQFF	TGCGCCAGCAGCTTTCTTGGGACAGGGGGAGGGGATGAGCAGTTCTTC
TRBJ2-7	-	TRBD2	TRBV27	CASSLSGRTYEQYF	TGTGCCAGCAGTTTATCCGGGAGGACCTACGAGCAGTACTTC
TRBJ2-7	-	-	TRBV5-1	CASREGEYEQYF	TGCGCCAGCAGGGAGGGTGAGTACGAGCAGTACTTC
TRBJ2-7	-	-	TRBV10-3	CAISGRGGNYEQYF	TGTGCCATCAGTGGGAGGGGGGGAAACTACGAGCAGTACTTC
TRBJ1-3	-	-	TRBV3-1/TRBV3-2	CASSQRSGEGTYSGNTIYF	TGTGCCAGCAGCCAACGGTCTGGGGAGGGGACTTACTCTGGAAACACCATATATTTT
TRBJ2-3	-	TRBD2	TRBV4-1	CASSQDLAGPDTQYF	TGCGCCAGCAGCCAAGATCTAGCGGGGCCGGATACGCAGTATTTT
TRBJ1-3	-	TRBD1	TRBV29-1	CSAGQVGNTIYF	TGCAGCGCTGGACAGGTCGGAAACACCATATATTTT
TRBJ2-3	-	-	TRBV21-1	CASSTLTGGYTDTQYF	TGTGCCAGCAGCACCCTAACGGGGGGTTATACAGATACGCAGTATTTT
TRBJ2-7	-	-	TRBV3-1/TRBV3-2	CASSQAVAARHEQYF	TGTGCCAGCAGCCAAGCGGTAGCGGCCCGCCACGAGCAGTACTTC
TRBJ1-1	-	TRBD1	TRBV11-3	CASSQGVGTEAFF	TGTGCCAGCAGCCAGGGGGTTGGTACTGAAGCTTTCTTT
TRBJ1-1	-	-	TRBV19	CASSSTTQGYTEAFF	TGTGCCAGTAGTTCCACGACTCAGGGATACACTGAAGCTTTCTTT
TRBJ1-3	-	-	TRBV5-6	CASSLAGVYTIYF	TGTGCCAGCAGCTTAGCGGGAGTGTACACCATATATTTT
TRBJ2-3	-	-	TRBV7-9	CASSPTADTQYF	TGTGCCAGCAGCCCTACAGCAGATACGCAGTATTTT
TRBJ2-7	-	-	TRBV20-1	CSASVPGVHNEQYF	TGCAGTGCTAGTGTTCCGGGGGTTCACAACGAGCAGTACTTC
TRBJ1-1	-	-	TRBV10-3	CAIIVRRHPNTEAFF	TGTGCCATCATCGTCCGCAGACACCCCAACACTGAAGCTTTCTTT
TRBJ1-5	-	-	TRBV4-1	CASSRYRDNQPQHF	TGCGCCAGCAGCCGATACAGGGACAATCAGCCCCAGCATTTT
TRBJ1-1	-	TRBD1	TRBV4-1	CASQPDRRLNTEAFF	TGCGCCTCACAGCCGGACAGGAGGTTAAACACTGAAGCTTTCTTT
TRBJ2-1	-	TRBD1	TRBV2	CASRGTGGGEQFF	TGTGCCAGCAGAGGTACAGGGGGCGGTGAGCAGTTCTTC
TRBJ1-2	-	-	TRBV27	CASSLRGTYGYTF	TGTGCCAGCAGTTTGCGAGGGACTTATGGCTACACCTTC
TRBJ1-4	-	-	TRBV2	CASSEIRQGGEKLFF	TGTGCCAGCAGTGAAATCCGGCAGGGCGGTGAAAAACTGTTTTTT
TRBJ2-4	-	-	TRBV6-5	CASSNEGDIQYF	TGTGCCAGCAGCAACGAAGGGGACATTCAGTACTTC
TRBJ2-3	-	-	TRBV30	CAWSPGSVDTQYF	TGTGCCTGGAGCCCAGGGTCAGTAGATACGCAGTATTTT
TRBJ2-1	-	-	TRBV5-1	CASSLTPVSSYNEQFF	TGCGCCAGCAGCTTGACTCCGGTAAGCTCCTACAATGAGCAGTTCTTC
TRBJ1-6	-	TRBD1	TRBV5-1	CASSSQGDSPLHF	TGCGCCAGCAGCTCCCAGGGGGACTCACCCCTCCACTTT
TRBJ2-1	-	-	TRBV19	CASSIEGGSSYNEQFF	TGTGCCAGTAGTATAGAGGGGGGAAGCTCCTACAATGAGCAGTTCTTC
TRBJ2-3	-	-	TRBV3-1/TRBV3-2	CASSQDRGTDTQYF	TGTGCCAGCAGCCAAGACCGCGGCACAGATACGCAGTATTTT
TRBJ2-2	few	-	TRBV19	CASGRQDTGELFF	TGTGCCAGTGGCAGACAGGACACCGGGGAGCTGTTTTTT
TRBJ1-3	few	-	TRBV5-1	CASSLENTGNTIYF	TGCGCCAGCAGCTTGGAAAACACTGGAAACACCATATATTTT
TRBJ1-6	-	TRBD1	TRBV3-1/TRBV3-2	CASSADRDNSPLHF	TGTGCCAGCAGCGCGGACAGGGATAATTCACCCCTCCACTTT
TRBJ2-2	-	-	TRBV6-2/TRBV6-3	CASSYYRAGTGELFF	TGTGCCAGCAGTTACTATCGCGCCGGGACCGGGGAGCTGTTTTTT
TRBJ1-2	few	-	TRBV7-9	CASSFGQGGVYGYTF	TGTGCCAGCAGCTTTGGGCAGGGCGGAGTTTATGGCTACACCTTC
TRBJ1-2	few	-	TRBV28	CATGLGSYGYTF	TGTGCCACTGGACTGGGGTCCTATGGCTACACCTTC
TRBJ2-3	-	TRBD2	TRBV11-2	CASSRTLAGGWQYF	TGTGCCAGCAGCCGTACCCTAGCGGGGGGTTGGCAGTATTTT
TRBJ1-5	once	-	TRBV18	CASSPERGGGGNQPQHF	TGTGCCAGCTCACCGGAGAGAGGGGGTGGGGGCAATCAGCCCCAGCATTTT
TRBJ2-3	-	-	TRBV25-1	CASSLAGADTQYF	TGTGCCAGCAGTTTGGCAGGGGCAGATACGCAGTATTTT
TRBJ2-5	once	-	TRBV29-1	CSVGGHQETQYF	TGCAGCGTCGGGGGGCACCAAGAGACCCAGTACTTC
TRBJ1-2	-	-	TRBV28	CAGRSGTRGGYTF	TGTGCCGGACGCTCCGGGACACGTGGGGGCTACACCTTC
TRBJ1-1	-	TRBD1	TRBV6-5	CASRGQGRNTEAFF	TGTGCCAGCAGAGGACAGGGTAGGAACACTGAAGCTTTCTTT
TRBJ1-2	-	-	TRBV4-1	CASSQDWQVYGYTF	TGCGCCAGCAGCCAAGATTGGCAGGTATATGGCTACACCTTC
TRBJ2-5	-	TRBD1	TRBV19	CASSFRGSRETQYF	TGTGCCAGTAGCTTCAGGGGGAGTAGGGAGACCCAGTACTTC
TRBJ1-3	-	-	TRBV6-1	CASSEKGRGYTIYF	TGTGCCAGCAGTGAAAAAGGCAGGGGATACACCATATATTTT
TRBJ1-1	-	TRBD1	TRBV11-2	CASSSRTGDTEAFF	TGTGCCAGCAGCTCCCGAACAGGGGACACTGAAGCTTTCTTT
TRBJ2-3	-	TRBD1	TRBV5-1	CASSLGGGSDTQYF	TGCGCCAGCAGCTTGGGAGGGGGCTCAGATACGCAGTATTTT
TRBJ1-1	-	TRBD1	TRBV11-2	CASSAQGQLNTEAFF	TGTGCCAGCAGCGCACAGGGGCAGCTGAACACTGAAGCTTTCTTT